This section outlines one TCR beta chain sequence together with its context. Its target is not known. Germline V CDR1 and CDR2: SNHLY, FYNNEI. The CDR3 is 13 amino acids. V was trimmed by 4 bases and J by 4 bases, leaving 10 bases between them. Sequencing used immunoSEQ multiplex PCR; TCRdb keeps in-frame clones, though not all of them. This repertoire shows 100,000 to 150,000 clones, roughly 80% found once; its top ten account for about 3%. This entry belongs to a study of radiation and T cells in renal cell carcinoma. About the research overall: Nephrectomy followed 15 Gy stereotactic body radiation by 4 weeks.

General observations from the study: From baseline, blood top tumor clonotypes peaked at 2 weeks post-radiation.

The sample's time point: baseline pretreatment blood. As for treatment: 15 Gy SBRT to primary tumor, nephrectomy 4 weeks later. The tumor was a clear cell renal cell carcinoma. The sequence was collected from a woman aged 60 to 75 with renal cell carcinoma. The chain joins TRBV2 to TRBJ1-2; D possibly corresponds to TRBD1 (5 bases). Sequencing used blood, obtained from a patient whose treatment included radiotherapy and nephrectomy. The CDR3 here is CASSADSTYGYTF. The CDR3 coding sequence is TGTGCCAGCAGTGCAGACAGCACCTATGGCTACACCTTC.